This is a list of T cell receptor beta chains from one sample in a study of T cell responses to AZD1222 COVID-19 vaccine. The data were produced by immunoSEQ multiplex PCR, yet TCRdb's version contains in-frame clones alone and is incomplete. Among over 130,000 clones listed, approximately 90% were seen once. Sample: peripheral blood, taken 28 days after the second AZD1222 dose. These receptors all come from an adult who received the AZD1222 COVID-19 vaccine. The CDR3 runs from the conserved cysteine through the conserved F or W. D genes are given only for firm matches. Rows may omit the clone size; those that give it use once, few, many or a size class.

-	TRBV4-1	-	TRBJ1-5	TGCGCCAGCAGCCAAGAAGGGACCAATCAGCCCCAGCATTTT	CASSQEGTNQPQHF
once	TRBV7-3	-	TRBJ2-3	TGTGCCAGCAGCCGACAACCAACCGGGGATACGCAGTATTTT	CASSRQPTGDTQYF
-	TRBV20-1	-	TRBJ1-1	TGCAAGCTAACTGAAGCTTTCTTT	CKLTEAFF
-	TRBV27	-	TRBJ1-2	TGTGCCAGCGGAAAGAGAGGGACGGGCGGCTACACCTTC	CASGKRGTGGYTF
-	TRBV27	-	TRBJ2-7	TGTGCCAGCAGTTCACACAGCTCCTACGAGCAGTACTTC	CASSSHSSYEQYF
-	TRBV19	-	TRBJ1-3	TGTGCCAGTAGTCTAGAGGGTTCTGGAAACACCATATATTTT	CASSLEGSGNTIYF
once	TRBV6-5	-	TRBJ1-3	TGTGCCAGCAGTTACGCGGGGACCTCTGGAAACACCATATATTTT	CASSYAGTSGNTIYF
-	TRBV15	-	TRBJ2-5	TGTGCCACCAGCAGACAGAAAGAGACCCAGTACTTC	CATSRQKETQYF
-	TRBV7-9	-	TRBJ1-1	TGTGCCAGCAGCTGGGCCCGAGAAGCTTTCTTT	CASSWAREAFF
-	TRBV12-3/TRBV12-4	-	TRBJ1-2	TGTGCCAGCAGGCACAAGAATGCTGGCTACACCTTC	CASRHKNAGYTF
-	TRBV7-7	TRBD2	TRBJ2-5	TGTGCTAGCAGCTTAGGACTAGCGGGGGGCAACCAAGAGACCCAGTACTTC	CASSLGLAGGNQETQYF
once	TRBV15	-	TRBJ2-2	TGTGCCACCACTCCTAGGGGGGACCTCACCGGGGAGCTGTTTTTT	CATTPRGDLTGELFF
-	TRBV6-5	-	TRBJ2-5	TGTGCCACGAAGACCCAAGAGACCCAGTACTTC	CATKTQETQYF
once	TRBV30	-	TRBJ2-7	TGTGCCTGGACAGTAAGCTCCTACGAGCAGTACTTC	CAWTVSSYEQYF
-	TRBV5-1	TRBD1	TRBJ2-3	TGCGCCAGCAGCTTGGTTCAGGGGGGCACAGATACGCAGTATTTT	CASSLVQGGTDTQYF
-	TRBV10-1	TRBD1	TRBJ1-5	TGCGCCAGCAGCGGGGGGACAGGCAATCAGCCCCAGCATTTT	CASSGGTGNQPQHF
-	TRBV9	-	TRBJ1-6	TGTGCCAGCAGCAACGACGGGGATCGGGGTTCACCCCTCCACTTT	CASSNDGDRGSPLHF
-	TRBV6-5	-	TRBJ2-2	TGTGCCAGCAGGGAGCGGAACACCGGGGAGCTGTTTTTT	CASRERNTGELFF
-	TRBV11-2	TRBD2	TRBJ2-7	TGTGCCAGCAGCTTGTTAACCGGGACTAGCGGCTCCTACGAGCAGTACTTC	CASSLLTGTSGSYEQYF
few	TRBV5-1	TRBD2	TRBJ2-3	TGCGCCAGCAGCCAGGCGGGGGGACCAGATACGCAGTATTTT	CASSQAGGPDTQYF
-	TRBV5-1	-	TRBJ2-3	TGCGCCAGCAGCCTAGTGGGCAGAACCACAGATACGCAGTATTTT	CASSLVGRTTDTQYF
-	TRBV6-5	TRBD2	TRBJ2-3	TGTGCCAGCAGTCTTAGCGGGAGGTCCACAGATACGCAGTATTTT	CASSLSGRSTDTQYF
-	TRBV4-1	TRBD1	TRBJ1-5	TGCGCCAGCAGCGTAGCGTCCGGGACAGGGTATAGCAATCAGCCCCAGCATTTT	CASSVASGTGYSNQPQHF
few	TRBV10-1	TRBD1	TRBJ2-7	TGCGCCAGCAAGAAACAGGGGGGACTCTACGAGCAGTACTTC	CASKKQGGLYEQYF
-	TRBV9	-	TRBJ2-6	TGTGCCAGCAGCTCGAGCCGGGCCCCCCTCAGCTCTGGGGCCAACGTCCTGACTTTC	CASSSSRAPLSSGANVLTF
once	TRBV9	TRBD2	TRBJ2-1	TGTGCCAGCAGCGGGCCAGCCTGGCTAGCGGGAGGGGGTGGTGAGCAGTTCTTC	CASSGPAWLAGGGGEQFF
-	TRBV5-1	TRBD1	TRBJ1-3	TGCGCCAGCAGCTGGGACAGGGCTGGAAACACCATATATTTT	CASSWDRAGNTIYF
-	TRBV6-5	-	TRBJ2-1	TGTGCCACCCGCGGAGGGTCAACCTACAATGAGCAGTTCTTC	CATRGGSTYNEQFF
once	TRBV11-2	-	TRBJ2-5	TGTGCCAGCAGCTTAGGGTTTCGGGAGACCCAGTACTTC	CASSLGFRETQYF
-	TRBV5-4	TRBD2	TRBJ2-1	TGTGCCAGCAGCTTGGAGGGACTAGCGGGGGGCAGGGAGCAGTTCTTC	CASSLEGLAGGREQFF
-	TRBV4-3	TRBD1	TRBJ2-5	TGCGCCAGCAGCCCAGGACAGGGACGAACAGAGACCCAGTACTTC	CASSPGQGRTETQYF
few	TRBV6-1	-	TRBJ1-2	TGTGCCAGCAGTGAGAATCTACCGTCCTATGGCTACACCTTC	CASSENLPSYGYTF
-	TRBV30	TRBD1	TRBJ1-5	TGTGCCTGGAGTCTGCCAGGGGGACAGTTGGATCAGCCCCAGCATTTT	CAWSLPGGQLDQPQHF
-	TRBV28	-	TRBJ2-3	TGTGCCAGCAGCGGAGGGATACGGACAGATACGCAGTATTTT	CASSGGIRTDTQYF
once	TRBV12-3/TRBV12-4	-	TRBJ1-2	TGTGCCAGCAGTTTTTCACGAAACTATGGCTACACCTTC	CASSFSRNYGYTF
-	TRBV6-5	TRBD1	TRBJ2-7	TGTGCCAGCAGCCGGGGACAGCTTTACGAGCAGTACTTC	CASSRGQLYEQYF
-	TRBV12-3/TRBV12-4	-	TRBJ1-5	TGTGCCAGCAGGGCTGACGGCGATCAGCCCCAGCATTTT	CASRADGDQPQHF
-	TRBV27	-	TRBJ2-6	TGTGCCAGCTGGGTCGCTGGGGCCAACGTCCTGACTTTC	CASWVAGANVLTF
-	TRBV5-6	TRBD1	TRBJ1-2	TGTGCCAGCAGCCGGGACAGATACTATGGCTACACCTTC	CASSRDRYYGYTF
-	TRBV7-3	TRBD1	TRBJ2-5	TGTGCCAGCAGCCCCCGAGGGGGCTTAGAGACCCAGTACTTC	CASSPRGGLETQYF
once	TRBV4-1	-	TRBJ1-2	TGCGCCAGCAGCCAAGAATCACCAAACTATGGCTACACCTTC	CASSQESPNYGYTF
-	TRBV28	TRBD1	TRBJ1-6	TGTGCCAGCAGTCCCGGGGACAGGGTCCATTCACCCCTCCACTTT	CASSPGDRVHSPLHF